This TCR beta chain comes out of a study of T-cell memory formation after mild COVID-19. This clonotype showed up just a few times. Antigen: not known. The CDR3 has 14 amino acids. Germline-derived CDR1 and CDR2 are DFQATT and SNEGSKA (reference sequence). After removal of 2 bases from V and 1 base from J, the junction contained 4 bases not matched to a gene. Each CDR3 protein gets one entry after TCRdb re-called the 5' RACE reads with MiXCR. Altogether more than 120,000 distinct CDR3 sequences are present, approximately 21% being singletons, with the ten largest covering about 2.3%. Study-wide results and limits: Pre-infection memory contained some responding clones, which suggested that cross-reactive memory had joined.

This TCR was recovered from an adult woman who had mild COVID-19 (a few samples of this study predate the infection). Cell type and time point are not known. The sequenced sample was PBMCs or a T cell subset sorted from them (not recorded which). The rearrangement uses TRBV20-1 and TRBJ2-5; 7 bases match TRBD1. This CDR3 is CSARKTGFQETQYF. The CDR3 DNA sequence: TGCAGTGCTAGAAAGACAGGGTTCCAAGAGACCCAGTACTTC.